This T cell receptor (beta chain) emerged from a study of blood T cells in healthy people across ages. Overall study results and limits: Greater diversity and more naive CD4+ cells were seen in long-lived donors than in aged donors. Bulk PBMC profiling left naive and antigen-experienced comparisons inconclusive.

This CDR3 spans 17 amino acids. Germline values: CDR1 ENHRY, CDR2 SYGVKD. The trim removed 6 bases at V and 1 base at J, leaving 14 bases unmatched. Only a few counts were recorded for this clonotype. No antigen is known for it. It was with a sample-barcoded 5' primer and a J-beta primer mix that a second PCR of about 7 to 12 cycles was run. Every molecule of cDNA carried a tag from a template-switch adaptor with 12 random nucleotides. Each CDR3 protein is one row after TCRdb ran MiXCR on the 5' RACE reads. The repertoire holds some 1.4 million distinct CDR3 sequences, roughly 45% seen once, with 6.5% to 10% in the top ten.

The gene calls are TRBV10-3 and TRBJ1-2, with 7 nucleotides matching TRBD1. The source is a woman under 30 in good health. The sequencing input was blood. The DNA of the CDR3 is TGTGCCATCAGCCCAAGTCCGGGACAGCCCGTTAACTATGGCTACACCTTC. This encodes CAISPSPGQPVNYGYTF.